This TCR beta chain originates from a study of blood T cell repertoires in COVID-19. In the study overall: Samples representing acute and convalescent COVID-19 were sourced from the United States, Italy and Spain.

CDR1 and CDR2 (germline): LNHDA, SQIVND (reference sequence). The CDR3 contains 14 residues. The V gene lost 6 bases and the J gene lost 0 bases, with 11 bases spanning the gap. Authors' methods: Reference gene primers were amplified, and this amplification served to estimate nucleated cell counts. This table comes from immunoSEQ multiplex PCR, and its TCRdb copy is limited to in-frame clones, with some not included. The D gene and trimming were derived from the DNA, and the V and J assignments and clone size from that table. Of approximately 350,000 clones in the sample, about four fifths were seen once.

The V gene is TRBV19, the J gene TRBJ1-2; a weak D match, TRBD1 (6 bases). The sequenced material came from peripheral blood. This TCR derives from a young man with active or convalescent COVID-19. The CDR3 loop is CASSDRTANYGYTF. The CDR3 nucleotides read TGTGCCAGTAGCGACAGGACAGCTAACTATGGCTACACCTTC. Based on the CDR3 plus reference TRBV19 and TRBJ1-2, the full variable domain is DGGITQSPKYLFRKEGQNVTLSCEQNLNHDAMYWYRQDPGQGLRLIYYSQIVNDFQKGDIAEGYSVSREKKESFPLTVTSAQKNPTAFYLCASSDRTANYGYTFGSGTRLTVV.